The 13 T cell receptor beta chains presented below share a single source sample, sequenced in a study of PD-1 blockade in classical Hodgkin lymphoma. All trial patients relapsed after autologous stem cell transplantation. Sequencing used immunoSEQ multiplex PCR; TCRdb keeps in-frame clones, though not all of them. The sample lists some 93,000 clones, just under 95% occurring once. The input for sequencing was peripheral blood mononuclear cells (PBMCs), taken at baseline. The receptors stem from a human donor with classical Hodgkin lymphoma.

The rearrangement uses TRBV5-1 and TRBJ2-1; the D is unclear. V lost 2 bases and J lost 7, with 7 bases in between. The CDR3 spans 12 residues. Germline CDR1 and CDR2: SGHRS and YFSETQ. In DNA, the CDR3 is TGCGCCAGCAGCTTTCCGGAGAATGAGCAGTTCTTC. This translates into CASSFPENEQFF.

For the CDR3, the DNA is TGTGCCAGTAATGGAGGGAATGAAGCTTTCTTT. Translation gives CASNGGNEAFF. This rearrangement joins TRBV19 to TRBJ1-1; D remains ambiguous. The CDR3 is 11 amino acids. Deletions cut 7 bases from V and 7 bases from J, with 10 bases between. From germline, CDR1 is LNHDA and CDR2 SQIVND (reference sequence).

In DNA, the CDR3 is TGTGCCATCAGCGTTAAAGGGACTAGCGGGGGCCAAGAGACCCAGTACTTC. Protein: CAISVKGTSGGQETQYF. The V and J genes are TRBV10-3 and TRBJ2-5; the match to TRBD2 covers 14 bases. Germline trimming cut 6 bases from V and 1 base from J; bases unmatched to any gene: 7. Germline CDR1 and CDR2: ENHRY and SYGVKD. This CDR3 contains 17 residues.

V is TRBV10-3 and J is TRBJ2-2; TRBD2 matches at 10 bases. The CDR3 is made up of 16 amino acids. Germline-derived CDR1 and CDR2 are ENHRY and SYGVKD. J was trimmed by 3 bases and V by 6 bases; bases with no gene match: 7. Here the CDR3 DNA reads TGTGCCATCAGGACGGGACTAGCGAGCGACACCGGGGAGCTGTTTTTT. This codes for CAIRTGLASDTGELFF.

The CDR3 DNA is TGTGCCAGCAGCTTGGCTACACCGGGACTAGGCCTTAGGGATGAGCAGTTCTTC. It translates to CASSLATPGLGLRDEQFF. This chain joins TRBV5-5 and TRBJ2-1; 8 nucleotides align to TRBD2. The CDR3 consists of 18 residues. Germline V gives CDR1 SGHKS, CDR2 YYEKEE (reference sequence). The V gene end was trimmed by 0 bases and the J gene end by 8 bases; junction bases not matched to a gene: 16.

This clone has just a few counts. The gene calls are TRBV10-1 and TRBJ2-5, with unresolved D. V was shortened by 4 bases and J by 4 bases, with 7 bases between the two germline ends. This CDR3 has 12 amino acids. Germline assignment: CDR1 WNHNN and CDR2 SYGVQD (reference sequence). CDR3 sequence: CASSGGGETQYF. CDR3 in DNA: TGCGCCAGCAGTGGCGGCGGAGAGACCCAGTACTTC.

This chain connects TRBV25-1 to TRBJ2-4; D remains unclear. The germline V and J ends were trimmed by 6 bases and 7 bases, with 16 bases remaining between them. Germline V lookup: CDR1 MGHDK, CDR2 SYGVNS. The CDR3 totals 14 residues. CDR3 sequence reads: CASSRYLRHNIQYF. The CDR3 DNA is TGTGCCAGCAGCCGTTACTTAAGACACAACATTCAGTACTTC.

The chain is built from TRBV6-5 and TRBJ1-1, with D unclear. V dropped 6 bases and J dropped 3 bases, with 14 bases sitting between them. The CDR3 runs 14 residues. Germline V lookup: CDR1 MNHEY, CDR2 SVGAGI. DNA for the CDR3: TGTGCCAGCAGCCTCGAAAGGGTGGACACTGAAGCTTTCTTT. This encodes CASSLERVDTEAFF.

The rearrangement joins TRBV20-1 to TRBJ2-5; no clear D. The CDR3 extends over 10 amino acids. V lost 1 base, J lost 5 bases, and 2 bases lay in between. Germline-derived CDR1 and CDR2 are DFQATT and SNEGSKA (reference sequence). The CDR3 coding sequence is TGCAGTGCTAGAGGGGAGACCCAGTACTTC. Protein: CSARGETQYF.

This sequence joins TRBV27 and TRBJ2-7, with D unclear. Germline V gene lookup returns CDR1 MNHEY and CDR2 SMNVEV (reference sequence). The germline V and J ends were trimmed by 8 bases and 3 bases, with 5 bases remaining between them. The CDR3 loop spans 10 amino acids. The DNA of the CDR3 is TGTGCCAGCCCCCTCTACGAGCAGTACTTC. Its translation: CASPLYEQYF.

The rearrangement joins TRBV19 to TRBJ2-1; TRBD2 aligns across 9 bases. The CDR3 contains 16 residues. Germline CDR1 is LNHDA and CDR2 is SQIVND (reference sequence). V was clipped by 3 bases and J by 5 bases; unmatched bases: 8. The CDR3 nucleotides read TGTGCCAGTAGTATGGAGCCTAGCGGGGCCGACAATGAGCAGTTCTTC. Protein product: CASSMEPSGADNEQFF.

With regard to this clone: This sample includes further DNA sequences coding for the same CDR3. The chain couples TRBV7-6 to TRBJ2-1; 11 bases align to TRBD2. Germline CDR1 reads SGHVS; CDR2 reads FNYEAQ. The CDR3 spans 15 residues. V trimming: 1 base; J trimming: 6 bases; junction bases outside the gene matches: 2. In DNA form, the CDR3 reads TGTGCCAGCAGCTTAGGCCTAGCGGGAGGCAATGAGCAGTTCTTC. Its translation: CASSLGLAGGNEQFF.

CDR3 nucleotide sequence: TGTGCCAGCAGTGTGGGGGGGAGATTAAAACTGAACACTGAAGCTTTCTTT. It translates to CASSVGGRLKLNTEAFF. The rearrangement uses TRBV5-4 and TRBJ1-1; a possible D gene is TRBD1 (5 bases). CDR3 length equals 17 residues. V gave up 5 bases and J gave up 0 bases, with 20 bases separating them. CDR1 and CDR2 from the germline V gene are SGHNT and YYREEE (reference sequence).